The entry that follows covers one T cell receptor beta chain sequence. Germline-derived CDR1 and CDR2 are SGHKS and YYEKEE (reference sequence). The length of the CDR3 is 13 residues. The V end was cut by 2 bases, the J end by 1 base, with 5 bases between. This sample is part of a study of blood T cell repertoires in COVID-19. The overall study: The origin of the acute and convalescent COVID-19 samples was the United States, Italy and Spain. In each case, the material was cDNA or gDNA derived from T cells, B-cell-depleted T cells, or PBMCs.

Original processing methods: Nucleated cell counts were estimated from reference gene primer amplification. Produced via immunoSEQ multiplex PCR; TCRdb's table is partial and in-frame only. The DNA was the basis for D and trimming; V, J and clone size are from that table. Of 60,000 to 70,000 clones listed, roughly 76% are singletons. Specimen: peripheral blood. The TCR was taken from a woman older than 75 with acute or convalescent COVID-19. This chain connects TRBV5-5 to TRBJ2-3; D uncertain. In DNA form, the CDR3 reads TGTGCCAGCAGCTTTACAGGCACAGATACGCAGTATTTT. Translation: CASSFTGTDTQYF. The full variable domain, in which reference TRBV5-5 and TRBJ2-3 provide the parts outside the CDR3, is DAGVTQSPTHLIKTRGQQVTLRCSPISGHKSVSWYQQVLGQGPQFIFQYYEKEERGRGNFPDRFSARQFPNYSSELNVNALLLGDSALYLCASSFTGTDTQYFGPGTRLTVL.